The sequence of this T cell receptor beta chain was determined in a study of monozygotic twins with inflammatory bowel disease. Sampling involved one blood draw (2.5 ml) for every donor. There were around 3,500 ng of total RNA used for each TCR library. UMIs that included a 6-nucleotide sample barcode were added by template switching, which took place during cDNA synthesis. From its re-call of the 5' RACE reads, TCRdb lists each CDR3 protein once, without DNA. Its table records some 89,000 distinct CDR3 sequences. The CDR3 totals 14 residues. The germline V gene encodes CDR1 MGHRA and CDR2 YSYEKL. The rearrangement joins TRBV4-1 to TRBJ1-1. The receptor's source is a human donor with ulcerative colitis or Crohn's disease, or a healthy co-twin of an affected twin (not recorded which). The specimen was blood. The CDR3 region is CASSQDPVNTEAFF.